This entry is about one T cell receptor beta chain. Antigen unknown. Via MiXCR, TCRdb re-called the 5' RACE reads, giving one row per CDR3 protein. The sample contains just over 500,000 distinct CDR3 sequences, 20% to 25% of which appear only once. This sample was included in a study of identical twins. Germline V gene sequence: CDR1 LGHDT, CDR2 YNNKEL (reference sequence). V gave up 3 bases and J gave up 4 bases; unmatched junction bases: 9. The CDR3 runs 17 residues. General observations from the study: Out-of-frame beta sequences exhibited a weaker degree of excess twin sharing.

These sequences were also reported in another study, on T cells expressing NK-cell markers. As that report states: In sorted CD3+CD56+NKG2C+, CD3+CD56+NKG2C- and CD3+CD56-NKG2C+ T cells, TCR beta repertoires were obtained.

This TCR derives from a woman aged 18-29 years in good health. The source material was CD4+ T cells sorted from blood. This chain connects TRBV3-1 to TRBJ2-1, with TRBD2 matching 10 bases. This CDR3 is CASSHSRALAGYNEQFF. CDR3 DNA sequence: TGTGCCAGCAGCCACTCCCGGGCACTAGCGGGATACAATGAGCAGTTCTTC.